This T cell receptor beta chain was captured in a study of cytomegalovirus exposure and HLA in healthy donors. Study overall: Within the Caucasian-associated ancestry cluster were under 85% of the approximately 400 genotyped donors.

60 Vbeta and 13 Jbeta primers were used in PCR. Data came from immunoSEQ multiplex PCR; TCRdb stores just in-frame clones and leaves some out. The table has about 100,000 clones, around 80% seen once. On this clone: Its antigen is not identified.

Germline V gene lookup returns CDR1 SGHRS and CDR2 YFSETQ. With 5 bases clipped from V and 3 bases from J, the junction kept 13 bases outside the gene matches. This CDR3 is 16 amino acids long. Broader study findings: In a later analysis, an Asian-associated ancestry cluster reportedly showed fewer N-insertions than the approximately 670-donor mean.

The material sequenced was PBMCs. The genes are TRBV5-1 and TRBJ1-1, with 7 bases matching TRBD1. This receptor was taken from a male donor in good health and CMV-seropositive. The CDR3 sequence: CASRRNEGARDTEAFF. Here the CDR3 DNA reads TGCGCCAGCAGAAGGAATGAGGGGGCGAGAGACACTGAAGCTTTCTTT.